The 31 T cell receptor beta chains below were found in one sample sequenced in a study of cytomegalovirus exposure and HLA in healthy donors. Some clones are missing from TCRdb's copy, which holds only in-frame ones; the method was immunoSEQ multiplex PCR. This sample has some 73,000 clones, with around 90% found just once. Sequences were obtained from PBMCs. The receptors derive from a woman aged 18-29 years in good health and CMV-seropositive.

CDR3 in amino acids: CASSRGAGTDTQYF. The CDR3 DNA sequence: TGTGCCAGCAGTCGGGGGGCGGGCACAGATACGCAGTATTTT. This chain uses TRBV6-5 with TRBJ2-3; TRBD2 might be the D (7 bases). The CDR3 extends over 14 amino acids. Germline-derived CDR1 and CDR2 are MNHEY and SVGAGI. Trimming cost V 5 bases and J 1 base, with 10 bases left between them.

The chain employs TRBV9 and TRBJ2-2; 9 nucleotides align to TRBD2. In germline, CDR1 is SGDLS, CDR2 YYNGEE. The CDR3 extends over 16 amino acids. V trimming: 5 bases; J trimming: 0 bases; junction bases outside the gene matches: 5. The CDR3 loop reads CASSFSGGANTGELFF. Here the CDR3 DNA reads TGTGCCAGCAGTTTTAGCGGGGGCGCGAACACCGGGGAGCTGTTTTTT.

The chain has TRBV28 and TRBJ2-1; 9 nucleotides line up with TRBD1. From germline, CDR1 is MDHEN and CDR2 SYDVKM. Losses at the gene ends were 6 bases for V and 3 bases for J; bases not matched to a gene: 6. The CDR3 runs to 15 residues. CDR3 in amino acids: CASSSDRGYYNEQFF. The CDR3 nucleotides are TGTGCCAGCAGCTCTGACAGGGGGTACTACAATGAGCAGTTCTTC.

The chain links TRBV6-1 to TRBJ2-5, with D uncertain. Germline V gene sequence: CDR1 MNHNS, CDR2 SASEGT. Between the trimmed V and J ends, which lost 3 bases and 1 base, there was a span of 9 bases. The CDR3 has 14 amino acids. Here the CDR3 reads CASSERRPQETQYF. Here the CDR3 DNA reads TGTGCCAGCAGTGAGCGGCGCCCCCAAGAGACCCAGTACTTC.

The chain joins TRBV30 to TRBJ1-2; unclear D gene. The CDR3 runs to 12 residues. The germline CDR1 and CDR2 sequences are GTSNPN and SVGIG (reference sequence). Trimming removed 5 bases at V and 7 bases at J, with 14 bases between. CDR3 DNA sequence: TGTGCCTGGGGGAGCGTCCCTTTTGGCTACACCTTC. Its protein is CAWGSVPFGYTF.

The chain couples TRBV7-9 to TRBJ2-1; 8 nucleotides line up with TRBD2. Trimming removed 1 base from V and 4 bases from J; junction bases left unmatched: 6. The CDR3 is 16 amino acids. Germline V gene data show CDR1 as SEHNR and CDR2 as FQNEAQ (reference sequence). Here the CDR3 DNA reads TGTGCCAGCAGCTTAGATTCTAGCGGGTTTTACAATGAGCAGTTCTTC. Translated, it gives CASSLDSSGFYNEQFF. Full variable domain (remainder filled in from reference TRBV7-9 and TRBJ2-1): DTGVSQNPRHKITKRGQNVTFRCDPISEHNRLYWYRQTLGQGPEFLTYFQNEAQLEKSRLLSDRFSAERPKGSFSTLEIQRTEQGDSAMYLCASSLDSSGFYNEQFFGPGTRLTVL.

The chain couples TRBV11-2 to TRBJ2-4, with TRBD2 identical over 10 bases. After removal of 5 bases from V and 6 bases from J, the junction contained 19 bases not matched to a gene. Germline V CDR1 and CDR2: SGHAT, FQNNGV. CDR3 length equals 19 residues. The CDR3 reads CASSKSPGLARTQRNIQYF. The CDR3 DNA follows: TGTGCCAGCAGCAAATCTCCGGGACTAGCGCGCACCCAGAGAAACATTCAGTACTTC.

V gene TRBV21-1 combines with J gene TRBJ2-7; the table's D call, TRBD1, has no DNA check behind it. TRBV21-1 is deemed a pseudogene. CDR3 length: 14 residues. CDR3 nucleotides: TGTGCCAGCAGCAAAGGCGACAGGGGGTACGAGCAGTACTTC. Encoded protein: CASSKGDRGYEQYF.

The chain is built from TRBV7-6 and TRBJ2-3, with D maybe TRBD1 (6 bases). V shed 6 bases and J shed 4 bases, with 14 bases lying between them. The CDR3 contains 14 residues. The germline V gene has CDR1 SGHVS and CDR2 FNYEAQ. CDR3 nucleotides: TGTGCCAGCAGTGGGGCAGGGGTCCCAGATACGCAGTATTTT. Its protein product is CASSGAGVPDTQYF.

This clone has just a few counts. The chain uses TRBV6-1 and TRBJ1-6, with 10 bases aligning to TRBD1. In germline, CDR1 is MNHNS, CDR2 SASEGT. The length of the CDR3 is 15 residues. J lost 9 bases, V lost 5 bases, and 7 bases had no gene match. CDR3: CASSPGTGDGSPLHF. The CDR3 DNA reads TGTGCCAGCAGTCCCGGGACAGGGGACGGTTCACCCCTCCACTTT.

This chain links TRBV27 with TRBJ2-1; 8 bases line up with TRBD1. Germline CDR1 MNHEY, CDR2 SMNVEV (reference sequence). Trimming at V came to 7 bases and at J to 14 bases, leaving 1 base not matched to a gene. There are 9 residues in the CDR3. The CDR3 DNA is TGTGCCAGCACAGGGGGCGAGTTCTTC. It encodes CASTGGEFF.

The J gene is TRBJ1-1, the V gene TRBV28; D unresolved. The germline V gene has CDR1 MDHEN and CDR2 SYDVKM. Trimming left V 8 bases short and J 0 bases short, with 10 bases between. This CDR3 spans 13 amino acids. CDR3: CASYRSVNTEAFF. DNA of the CDR3: TGTGCCAGCTACCGAAGCGTGAACACTGAAGCTTTCTTT.

The chain couples TRBV5-6 to TRBJ1-1; perhaps TRBD1 as D (6 bases). This CDR3 comprises 13 residues. Trimming left V 4 bases short and J 2 bases short, with 9 bases between. Germline V CDR1 and CDR2: SGHDT, YYEEEE. CDR3 coding DNA: TGTGCCAGCAGCGGACAGATAAACACTGAAGCTTTCTTT. It encodes CASSGQINTEAFF.

A single count supports this clone. The V call is TRBV2, the J call TRBJ2-3, with 10 positions matching TRBD2. The V gene end was trimmed by 10 bases and the J gene end by 1 base; junction bases not matched to a gene: 2. This CDR3 has 13 residues. The germline CDR1 and CDR2 sequences are SNHLY and FYNNEI. CDR3 coding DNA: TGTGCCACCGGGACTAGCGGCACAGATACGCAGTATTTT. Protein product: CATGTSGTDTQYF.

V gene TRBV4-3 combines with J gene TRBJ2-3, with 11 bases identical to TRBD2. V was pared by 2 bases and J by 3 bases, with 7 bases of the junction left unmatched. This CDR3 spans 17 amino acids. Germline V CDR1 and CDR2: LGHNA, YSLEER. Written as DNA, the CDR3 is TGCGCCAGCAGCCAAACCTTAGCGGGGGGGCCTACAGATACGCAGTATTTT. This encodes CASSQTLAGGPTDTQYF.

This clone has a handful of counts. CDR3 sequence: CASSMDSYEQYF. The CDR3 nucleotides are TGTGCCAGCAGCATGGACAGCTACGAGCAGTACTTC. The rearrangement links TRBV5-4 to TRBJ2-7; D possibly corresponds to TRBD1 (6 bases). V was shortened by 4 bases and J by 3 bases, with 8 bases between the two germline ends. The germline gives CDR1 SGHNT, CDR2 YYREEE (reference sequence). This CDR3 has 12 residues.

V and J are TRBV13 and TRBJ2-6; the match to TRBD1 covers 7 bases. V was clipped by 10 bases and J by 1 base; unmatched bases: 7. This CDR3 is 15 amino acids long. The germline V gene has CDR1 PRHDT and CDR2 FYEKMQ (reference sequence). CDR3 nucleotide sequence: TGTGCCACCAGACAGGGAAATTCTGGGGCCAACGTCCTGACTTTC. Encoded protein: CATRQGNSGANVLTF.

The chain uses TRBV7-2 and TRBJ2-1, with 10 bases aligning to TRBD2. The germline CDR1 and CDR2 sequences are SGHTA and FQGNSA. V lost 2 bases, J lost 3 bases, and 4 bases stayed unmatched. CDR3 length: 16 amino acids. CDR3 nucleotides: TGTGCCAGCAGCTTAAGCGGGAGGGCCAACTACAATGAGCAGTTCTTC. The encoded protein is CASSLSGRANYNEQFF.

The V call is TRBV29-1, the J call TRBJ1-1, with D uncertain. V lost 7 bases and J lost 3, with 15 bases in between. Germline lookup yields CDR1 SQVTM and CDR2 ANQGSEA. The CDR3 runs 13 residues. This CDR3 reads CSAMRGSDTEAFF. In DNA, the CDR3 is TGCAGCGCCATGCGCGGGTCCGACACTGAAGCTTTCTTT.

The chain links TRBV19 to TRBJ2-5, with 15 nucleotides matching TRBD2. CDR1 and CDR2 (germline): LNHDA, SQIVND (reference sequence). Trimming at V came to 3 bases and at J to 4 bases, leaving 3 bases not matched to a gene. The CDR3 covers 16 residues. This CDR3 is CASSIPGLAGGETQYF. The CDR3 nucleotides read TGTGCCAGTAGTATTCCGGGACTAGCGGGAGGAGAGACCCAGTACTTC.

V is TRBV5-5 and J is TRBJ2-1; the D gene is possibly TRBD2 (6 bases). This CDR3 region has 17 residues. V was cut by 1 base and J by 3 bases, with 17 bases left in between. Germline V lookup: CDR1 SGHKS, CDR2 YYEKEE (reference sequence). CDR3 region: CASSLFGFSGLYNEQFF. CDR3 DNA: TGTGCCAGCAGCTTGTTTGGGTTTAGCGGACTCTACAATGAGCAGTTCTTC.

The chain combines TRBV6-4 with TRBJ2-1; 8 bases map to TRBD2. The CDR3 has 16 residues. Germline CDR1 MRHNA, CDR2 SNTAGT. V gave up 0 bases and J gave up 7 bases; unmatched junction bases: 8. The CDR3 sequence: CASSDSSGGESNEQFF. The CDR3 DNA follows: TGTGCCAGCAGTGACTCTTCGGGGGGGGAGAGTAATGAGCAGTTCTTC.

The CDR3 protein is CSVTGGTGEQYF. The CDR3 DNA reads TGCAGCGTGACAGGGGGAACGGGTGAGCAGTACTTC. This sequence joins TRBV29-1 and TRBJ2-7; the match to TRBD1 covers 9 bases. In germline, CDR1 is SQVTM, CDR2 ANQGSEA. This CDR3 region has 12 residues. With 6 bases clipped from V and 7 bases from J, the junction kept 7 bases outside the gene matches.

The chain recombines TRBV2 with TRBJ1-6; no firm D call. The CDR3 loop spans 16 amino acids. The germline gives CDR1 SNHLY, CDR2 FYNNEI. The V and J ends lost 1 base and 0 bases respectively, with 7 bases between them. The DNA of the CDR3 is TGTGCCAGCAGTGAAGGTGGAGGCTCCTATAATTCACCCCTCCACTTT. Translation: CASSEGGGSYNSPLHF.

This clone has a single count. The chain is built from TRBV2 and TRBJ2-1, with 10 bases that match TRBD2. CDR1 is SNHLY, CDR2 FYNNEI, per germline. V dropped 6 bases and J dropped 4; count of bases not matched to a gene: 6. The CDR3 runs to 15 residues. The CDR3 DNA sequence: TGTGCCAGCAGCCCGAGCGGGGGGGCTTACAATGAGCAGTTCTTC. Translation gives CASSPSGGAYNEQFF.

V is TRBV7-2 and J is TRBJ2-3, with 8 bases that match TRBD2. CDR1 SGHTA and CDR2 FQGNSA come from the germline V gene. The CDR3 totals 15 residues. The V segment lost 4 bases and the J segment 6 bases; nucleotides outside the gene matches: 9. CDR3: CASSSYSGGYDTQYF. CDR3 coding DNA: TGTGCCAGCAGCTCCTACAGCGGGGGTTACGATACGCAGTATTTT.

This rearrangement joins TRBV7-2 to TRBJ1-3, with D possibly being TRBD1 (5 bases). The CDR3 length is 16 residues. V dropped 5 bases and J dropped 6 bases, with 20 bases sitting between them. Germline loops: CDR1 SGHTA, CDR2 FQGNSA. The CDR3: CASSPQEGRGANTIYF. CDR3 nucleotides: TGTGCCAGCAGCCCCCAGGAGGGTCGAGGGGCAAACACCATATATTTT. The complete variable domain, with remaining parts taken from reference TRBV7-2 and TRBJ1-3, reads GAGVSQSPSNKVTEKGKDVELRCDPISGHTALYWYRQSLGQGLEFLIYFQGNSAPDKSGLPSDRFSAERTGGSVSTLTIQRTQQEDSAVYLCASSPQEGRGANTIYFGEGSWLTVV.

This chain links TRBV18 with TRBJ2-1; 7 bases match TRBD1. V lost 3 bases and J lost 5; bases outside the gene matches: 10. Germline V CDR1 and CDR2: KGHSH, LQKENI. This CDR3 spans 16 amino acids. The CDR3 DNA sequence: TGTGCCAGCTCACCCCCCCGGGACAGAGTCAACAATGAGCAGTTCTTC. Translating gives CASSPPRDRVNNEQFF.

This clone is a singleton in its sample. The gene calls are TRBV6-1 and TRBJ1-1; D remains unclear. Germline loops: CDR1 MNHNS, CDR2 SASEGT. CDR3 size: 13 residues. The V and J ends lost 2 bases and 1 base respectively, with 5 bases between them. The CDR3 DNA follows: TGTGCCAGCAGTGAAAGGAGGAACACTGAAGCTTTCTTT. Translation gives CASSERRNTEAFF.

The V gene is TRBV28, the J gene TRBJ1-3; 7 nucleotides align to TRBD1. The germline V gene has CDR1 MDHEN and CDR2 SYDVKM. With 5 bases clipped from V and 0 bases from J, the junction kept 7 bases outside the gene matches. The CDR3 covers 16 residues. CDR3 loop: CASSPWGQLSGNTIYF. The CDR3 nucleotides are TGTGCCAGCAGTCCCTGGGGACAGCTCTCTGGAAACACCATATATTTT.

This clone was observed once. The chain uses TRBV18 and TRBJ2-7, with 10 bases matching TRBD1. V gave up 6 bases and J gave up 5 bases; unmatched junction bases: 10. Germline V gives CDR1 KGHSH, CDR2 LQKENI. The CDR3 has 15 amino acids. The CDR3 sequence: CASSPRDRGINEQYF. The CDR3 nucleotides are TGTGCCAGCTCCCCTCGGGACAGGGGCATTAACGAGCAGTACTTC.